These 18 T cell receptor beta chains were sequenced from one sample in a study of PD-L1 blockade in urothelial cancer (dated by TCRdb to 2015 to 2018). Libraries were built with the immunoSEQ multiplex PCR assay. The source is immuneACCESS, and TCRdb retained only in-frame sequences with V and J called. Part of the clones is not carried over; for the studies checked, unresolved V genes explain less than half of this, and the remainder is unexplained. The sample table shows some 60,000 clones, and 86% are seen once. The top ten constitute less than 3.5% of the sample. The starting material was PBMCs, obtained around atezolizumab (anti-PD-L1) treatment. The receptors derive from a man aged 50-59 years with urothelial cancer.

J is TRBJ2-7 and V is TRBV6-1; possibly TRBD1 for D (6 bases). The CDR3 contains 14 residues. V was cut by 0 bases and J by 8 bases, with 14 bases left in between. Germline V gene lookup returns CDR1 MNHNS and CDR2 SASEGT. CDR3 residues: CASSEAPRGGKQYF. The CDR3 DNA is TGTGCCAGCAGTGAAGCACCCCGAGGGGGAAAGCAGTACTTC.

This chain connects TRBV2 to TRBJ2-5; TRBD1 agrees at 9 bases. Trimming at V came to 1 base and at J to 5 bases, leaving 2 bases not matched to a gene. The V gene's germline CDR1 is SNHLY and CDR2 FYNNEI. The CDR3 runs to 14 residues. The CDR3 sequence is CASSEDRGRETQYF. The CDR3 DNA reads as TGTGCCAGCAGTGAAGACAGGGGGCGGGAGACCCAGTACTTC.

This clone appeared a few times. The V and J genes are TRBV4-2 and TRBJ2-7; 9 bases are a match to TRBD2. This CDR3 spans 17 amino acids. J lost 3 bases, V lost 1 base, and 10 bases had no gene match. Per germline, CDR1 LGHNA and CDR2 YNFKEQ. The CDR3 DNA reads as TGTGCCAGCAGCCAAGGACTAGCGGATACTCGAGGCTACGAGCAGTACTTC. As protein: CASSQGLADTRGYEQYF.

This chain links TRBV5-1 with TRBJ1-2, with D perhaps TRBD1 (5 bases). The germline V gene encodes CDR1 SGHRS and CDR2 YFSETQ. Trimming pared 4 bases from V and 2 bases from J, leaving 18 bases between. The CDR3 has 16 amino acids. CDR3 loop: CASSSGGGGTNYGYTF. In DNA, the CDR3 is TGCGCCAGCAGCAGCGGGGGGGGAGGAACCAACTATGGCTACACCTTC.

The V and J genes are TRBV9 and TRBJ2-3; 15 bases match TRBD2. There are 17 residues in the CDR3. Germline V lookup: CDR1 SGDLS, CDR2 YYNGEE. Trimming took 3 bases from V and 0 from J; bases not matched to a gene: 2. The DNA of the CDR3 is TGTGCCAGCAGCGCGGGACTAGCGGGAGGCAGCACAGATACGCAGTATTTT. Translated, it gives CASSAGLAGGSTDTQYF.

CDR3 sequence: CASSLSPGLAAYEQYF. CDR3 nucleotide sequence: TGTGCCAGCAGTTTATCACCGGGACTAGCGGCCTACGAGCAGTACTTC. The chain joins TRBV27 to TRBJ2-7, with TRBD2 matching over 11 bases. V dropped 0 bases and J dropped 2; count of bases not matched to a gene: 3. This CDR3 has 16 amino acids. Per the germline V gene, CDR1 is MNHEY and CDR2 is SMNVEV (reference sequence).

This chain connects TRBV30 to TRBJ1-5, with a tentative D call TRBD1 (6 bases). This CDR3 contains 15 residues. The ends were cut back, 5 bases at V and 0 bases at J, with 14 bases in the middle. CDR1 and CDR2 (germline): GTSNPN, SVGIG (reference sequence). The CDR3 DNA follows: TGTGCCTGGGGTGACCAGGGGCTTAGCAATCAGCCCCAGCATTTT. The encoded protein is CAWGDQGLSNQPQHF.

The CDR3 DNA reads as TGTGCCATCAGTGATCTAAGCGGGGGAGGTGATACGCAGTATTTT. It specifies CAISDLSGGGDTQYF. The rearrangement uses TRBV10-3 and TRBJ2-3, with TRBD2 matching over 8 bases. This CDR3 is 15 amino acids long. The germline gives CDR1 ENHRY, CDR2 SYGVKD. The V segment lost 3 bases and the J segment 6 bases; nucleotides outside the gene matches: 8.

The J gene is TRBJ2-5, the V gene TRBV27; D gene unclear. The CDR3 totals 14 residues. The germline V gene encodes CDR1 MNHEY and CDR2 SMNVEV (reference sequence). Trimming stripped 2 bases from V and 3 bases from J, with 10 bases between. CDR3 coding DNA: TGTGCCAGCAGTTTAATTTCCGGAGAAGAGACCCAGTACTTC. As protein: CASSLISGEETQYF.

The rearrangement uses TRBV4-2 and TRBJ1-6, with 9 bases that match TRBD1. The germline V gene encodes CDR1 LGHNA and CDR2 YNFKEQ. Unmatched junction bases numbered 10, after V lost 4 bases and J lost 12 bases. This CDR3 is built from 15 residues. This CDR3 is CASSRLGDRDQPLHF. DNA of the CDR3: TGTGCCAGCAGCCGTTTAGGGGACAGGGATCAACCCCTCCACTTT.

The chain uses TRBV28 and TRBJ1-1; no clear D. Trimming pared 6 bases from V and 1 base from J, leaving 18 bases between. The CDR3 covers 16 residues. Germline V gene data show CDR1 as MDHEN and CDR2 as SYDVKM. The CDR3 DNA reads as TGTGCCAGCAGCCCTAATTATAAACCTTCGAACACTGAAGCTTTCTTT. Translation: CASSPNYKPSNTEAFF.

The chain carries TRBV7-3 and TRBJ2-1; TRBD1 agrees at 9 bases. The CDR3 sequence is 16 residues long. Germline-derived CDR1 and CDR2 are SGHTA and FQGTGA. V shed 5 bases and J 5 bases; nucleotides not matched to a gene: 10. The CDR3 region is CASSETGTGFNNEQFF. CDR3 nucleotide sequence: TGTGCCAGCAGCGAGACCGGGACAGGGTTTAACAATGAGCAGTTCTTC.

J is TRBJ2-7 and V is TRBV7-3; D possibly corresponds to TRBD1 (6 bases). CDR3 size: 13 residues. V lost 5 bases and J lost 5, with 13 bases in between. Germline lookup yields CDR1 SGHTA and CDR2 FQGTGA. The CDR3 DNA sequence: TGTGCCAGCAGCCCCATAGGACAGCACGAGCAGTACTTC. Amino acid sequence: CASSPIGQHEQYF.

The chain has TRBV2 and TRBJ2-1; possible D gene TRBD2, 6 bases. CDR3 length: 14 residues. The ends were cut back, 1 base at V and 12 bases at J, with 16 bases in the middle. The V gene's germline CDR1 is SNHLY and CDR2 FYNNEI. CDR3 region: CASSEEASAQMQFF. CDR3 DNA: TGTGCCAGCAGTGAAGAGGCTAGCGCTCAAATGCAGTTCTTC.

The rearrangement uses TRBV27 and TRBJ1-1, with 7 nucleotides matching TRBD1. V shed 3 bases and J 0 bases; nucleotides not matched to a gene: 1. The CDR3 spans 14 residues. Per germline, CDR1 MNHEY and CDR2 SMNVEV (reference sequence). CDR3 nucleotides: TGTGCCAGCAGTTTGACAGGGATGAACACTGAAGCTTTCTTT. Translating gives CASSLTGMNTEAFF.

CDR3: CASSAHRVEGYTF. The CDR3 DNA follows: TGTGCCAGCAGTGCCCACAGGGTAGAGGGCTACACCTTC. The chain carries TRBV6-1 and TRBJ1-2, with a tentative D call TRBD1 (6 bases). Germline V CDR1 and CDR2: MNHNS, SASEGT. V lost 4 bases and J lost 8, with 14 bases in between. This CDR3 region has 13 residues.

V usage is TRBV28 and J usage is TRBJ1-6; possibly TRBD1 for D (5 bases). The CDR3 is 15 amino acids. Trimming stripped 6 bases from V and 10 bases from J, with 19 bases between. Germline loops: CDR1 MDHEN, CDR2 SYDVKM. CDR3 bases: TGTGCCAGCAGATCCTCCAAAGGGGAAAACTCACCCCTCCACTTT. Residues: CASRSSKGENSPLHF.

For the CDR3, the DNA is TGTGCCAGCAGCTCACTACGTCTCGGACTAGCGGGAGGCCTCCACAATGAGCAGTTCTTC. Translating it yields CASSSLRLGLAGGLHNEQFF. The chain has TRBV28 and TRBJ2-1; TRBD2 aligns across 14 bases. The V gene end was trimmed by 6 bases and the J gene end by 5 bases; junction bases not matched to a gene: 18. The CDR3 loop spans 20 amino acids. Germline lookup yields CDR1 MDHEN and CDR2 SYDVKM.